Described below is a single T cell receptor (beta chain) sequence and its context. This sample stems from a study of blood T cell repertoires in COVID-19. Whole-study context: COVID-19 samples collected from the United States, Italy and Spain covered acute and convalescent phases. T cells, B-cell-depleted T cells, or PBMCs supplied cDNA or gDNA.

Generated by immunoSEQ multiplex PCR, the TCRdb table keeps only in-frame clones and is missing some. The table has under 300,000 clones, around nine tenths seen once. Germline loops: CDR1 MNHEY, CDR2 SVGAGI. J lost 7 bases, V lost 2 bases, and 4 bases had no gene match. The CDR3 is 13 amino acids. This chain joins TRBV6-5 and TRBJ1-1; 7 bases agree with TRBD1. The receptor was derived from a woman in her 70s with COVID-19, enrolled during active disease. The sequencing input was peripheral blood. As DNA, the CDR3 is TGTGCCAGCAGTTACAAGGGGGCGGGTGAAGCTTTCTTT. Its protein product is CASSYKGAGEAFF.